This T cell receptor beta chain emerged from a study of blood T cell repertoires in COVID-19. Background on the study: Samples came from the United States, Italy and Spain, spanning acute and convalescent COVID-19. The analysed material was cDNA or gDNA that came from T cells, B-cell-depleted T cells, or PBMCs.

The CDR3 consists of 12 residues. Germline V gene lookup returns CDR1 MDHEN and CDR2 SYDVKM. V lost 4 bases and J 1 base, leaving 4 bases between the germline ends. Authors' processing steps: It was from reference gene primer amplification that nucleated cell counts were estimated. The table came from immunoSEQ multiplex PCR; TCRdb's copy has only in-frame clones and leaves some out. That table gives V, J and clone size, and the DNA gave D and trimming. The sample lists some 90,000 clones, 75% to 90% occurring once. The chain has TRBV28 and TRBJ2-5; D not resolved. Sequencing was done on a sample of peripheral blood. The clonotype was recovered from a woman between 65 and 79 years old with acute or convalescent COVID-19. The CDR3 DNA reads TGTGCCAGCAGTTCGGTCCAAGAGACCCAGTACTTC. The encoded protein is CASSSVQETQYF.